This T cell receptor (beta chain) was identified during a study of monozygotic twins with inflammatory bowel disease. Per germline, CDR1 SGHDT and CDR2 YYEEEE. This CDR3 has 14 amino acids. Addition of UMIs with a 6-nucleotide sample barcode was achieved by template switching. TCRdb reanalyzed the 5' RACE reads, giving one entry per CDR3 protein sequence and no DNA. The repertoire table contains 350,000 to 500,000 distinct CDR3 sequences. This chain links TRBV5-6 with TRBJ2-4; TCRdb picks TRBD1, but there is no DNA to check that call. The sequence was collected from a human donor with ulcerative colitis or Crohn's disease, or a healthy co-twin of an affected twin (not recorded which). Sequencing was performed on blood. The CDR3 region is CASSLRGRENIQYF.